The sequence of this T cell receptor (beta chain) was determined in a study of T cell repertoires in cytomegalovirus infection. About the study: Through public TCR beta signatures, both CMV infection and matching HLA type were indicated.

The CDR3 sequence is 17 residues long. Trimming removed 3 bases at V and 4 bases at J, with 19 bases between. Germline V CDR1 and CDR2: MDHEN, SYDVKM. Notes on this clonotype: Its antigen is still unknown.

General study findings and limits: The cumulative frequency of public TCR beta families identified carriers of CMV plus the relevant HLA.

One entry per CDR3 protein, called by TCRdb with MiXCR from the reads. The sample includes some 150,000 distinct CDR3 sequences, 20% to 30% seen only once; the top ten take roughly 11%. The clonotype was recovered from a human donor in good health (CMV status not recorded). Some clones in this sample may be carry-over from other donors' samples. This chain links TRBV28 with TRBJ2-1; D not certain. Input material: PBMCs. The CDR3 is CASSFTHQRDPYNEQFF. In nucleotides, the CDR3 is TGTGCCAGCAGTTTTACCCACCAACGTGATCCGTACAATGAGCAGTTCTTC.